This T cell receptor beta chain was observed in a study of CD8 T cells in Susac syndrome. Germline lookup yields CDR1 MDHEN and CDR2 SYDVKM. The J segment lost 3 bases and the V segment lost 4 bases, leaving 6 bases of the junction unmatched. The CDR3 length is 15 residues. Random hexamers served to reverse transcribe roughly 0.45 to 1 ug RNA. Across 54 Vbeta and 13 Jbeta, TCR beta CDR3 was amplified with immunoSEQ multiplex PCR. TCRdb itself ran the immunoSEQ multiplex PCR reads through MiXCR, one entry per CDR3 protein. In the table there are around 70,000 distinct CDR3 sequences, over 85% of which are singletons. This clonotype was recorded only once.

What was sequenced was CD8+ T cells from PBMCs. J is TRBJ2-7 and V is TRBV28; 10 positions match TRBD2. The sequence came from a human donor with multiple sclerosis. The CDR3 sequence: CASSSLAGRDYEQYF. Here the CDR3 DNA reads TGTGCCAGCAGTTCACTAGCGGGGAGGGACTACGAGCAGTACTTC. Complete variable domain (other parts from reference TRBV28 and TRBJ2-7): DVKVTQSSRYLVKRTGEKVFLECVQDMDHENMFWYRQDPGLGLRLIYFSYDVKMKEKGDIPEGYSVSREKKERFSLILESASTNQTSMYLCASSSLAGRDYEQYFGPGTRLTVT.